The 8 T cell receptor beta chains in this list originate from one sample, sequenced in a study of T cell responses to AZD1222 COVID-19 vaccine. Profiling relied on immunoSEQ multiplex PCR, and the TCRdb table lists in-frame clones only, not all of them. The table has 150,000 or so clones, 82% seen once; the top ten hold roughly 4.3%. The starting material was peripheral blood, obtained on day 0 of MenACWY control vaccination. These receptor sequences come from an adult in good health.

DNA of the CDR3: TGCAGCGTTGTTCCAGTCTCCTACAATGAGCAGTTCTTC. Protein sequence: CSVVPVSYNEQFF. The rearrangement links TRBV29-1 to TRBJ2-1, with D unclear. The CDR3 covers 13 residues. Germline loops: CDR1 SQVTM, CDR2 ANQGSEA. Trimming removed 4 bases at V and 0 bases at J, with 7 bases between.

This chain links TRBV5-1 with TRBJ2-4; tentatively, D is TRBD1 (5 bases). The length of the CDR3 is 16 residues. V dropped 0 bases and J dropped 2 bases, with 12 bases sitting between them. Germline CDR1 and CDR2: SGHRS and YFSETQ. The CDR3 DNA is TGCGCCAGCAGCTTGGGGGGCGGCGGAACCAAAAACATTCAGTACTTC. This sequence encodes CASSLGGGGTKNIQYF.

Points on this clone: A much larger clonotype is one base distant, so this may be a read error. The chain combines TRBV6-6 with TRBJ2-2; no definite D call. V dropped 4 bases and J dropped 1 base, with 4 bases sitting between them. This CDR3 is built from 13 residues. The V gene's germline CDR1 is MNHNY and CDR2 SVGAGI (reference sequence). The DNA of the CDR3 is TGTGCCAGCAGTTTCCAGAACACCGGGGAGCTGTTTTTT. It specifies CASSFQNTGELFF.

This clone was picked up one time. The chain combines TRBV4-1 with TRBJ1-2; tentatively, D is TRBD1 (5 bases). The V end was cut by 1 base, the J end by 8 bases, with 23 bases between. The CDR3 length is 17 residues. The germline gives CDR1 MGHRA, CDR2 YSYEKL. The CDR3 DNA follows: TGCGCCAGCAGCCAAGTAGGGACGGGTGGGGAGGCGAGGGGCTACACCTTC. This sequence encodes CASSQVGTGGEARGYTF.

The chain carries TRBV6-6 and TRBJ1-3; no definite D call. Germline CDR1 reads MNHNY; CDR2 reads SVGAGI (reference sequence). With 6 bases removed from V and 1 base from J, the gap between germline ends came to 10 bases. The CDR3 length is 14 residues. CDR3 coding DNA: TGTGCCAGCAGCGCCAACGGGTCTGGAAACACCATATATTTT. Protein sequence: CASSANGSGNTIYF.

The chain uses TRBV28 and TRBJ2-3; no definite D call. CDR3 size: 15 residues. The V gene lost 4 bases and the J gene lost 5 bases, with 16 bases spanning the gap. Germline V gene sequence: CDR1 MDHEN, CDR2 SYDVKM. CDR3 bases: TGTGCCAGCAGTTCGGTGGGTAATAGGGTAGATACGCAGTATTTT. The encoded protein is CASSSVGNRVDTQYF.

The chain uses TRBV6-5 and TRBJ1-5; a weak D match, TRBD1 (6 bases). V dropped 5 bases and J dropped 4 bases, with 9 bases sitting between them. The CDR3 loop spans 13 amino acids. Germline V lookup: CDR1 MNHEY, CDR2 SVGAGI. The CDR3: CASSRQVNQPQHF. The CDR3 DNA reads as TGTGCCAGCAGTCGACAGGTGAATCAGCCCCAGCATTTT.

By share of the sample, this clone is medium-sized. The rearrangement uses TRBV27 and TRBJ1-2; the D is unclear. The CDR3 runs 13 residues. From germline, CDR1 is MNHEY and CDR2 SMNVEV (reference sequence). The germline V and J ends were trimmed by 3 bases and 5 bases, with 10 bases remaining between them. CDR3 nucleotide sequence: TGTGCCAGCAGTTTTAATGCTCTATATGGCTACACCTTC. Translating gives CASSFNALYGYTF.